In its sample, the clone carrying this T cell receptor beta chain was seen many times. Its antigen remains unknown. This sample stems from a study of breast tumors, draining lymph nodes, adjacent tissues. General study findings and limits: Tumor TCR diversity was below lymph nodes but above nontumor tissue. Luminal-like breast cancer showed significantly greater tumor-nontumor repertoire similarity than basal-like breast cancer did.

Germline V gene data show CDR1 as GTSNPN and CDR2 as SVGIG (reference sequence). The CDR3 contains 12 residues. V was shortened by 4 bases and J by 8 bases, with 11 bases between the two germline ends. TCRdb analysed the multiplex PCR reads with MiXCR anew, one entry per CDR3 protein. The sample holds approximately 280,000 distinct CDR3 sequences, 30% seen once. Breast cancer patients provided tissue from their axillary draining lymph nodes. The genes are TRBV30 and TRBJ1-4; D gene uncertain. The source of this sequence is a female donor with breast cancer. Some clones in this sample may be carry-over from other donors' samples. The specimen sequenced was axillary lymph node tissue. The CDR3 protein is CAWNGPDEKLFF. The DNA of the CDR3 is TGTGCCTGGAACGGTCCAGACGAAAAACTGTTTTTT. The variable domain in full, with the rest retrieved from reference TRBV30 and TRBJ1-4, is SQTIHQWPATLVQPVGSPLSLECTVEGTSNPNLYWYRQAAGRGLQLLFYSVGIGQISSEVPQNLSASRPQDRQFILSSKKLLLSDSGFYLCAWNGPDEKLFFGSGTQLSVL.